This record covers a single TCR beta chain. This sample's TCRbeta library carried unique molecular identifier barcodes. TCRdb passed the PCR reads through MiXCR, listing each CDR3 protein once. Here the sample spans about half a million distinct CDR3 sequences, roughly an eighth being singletons. The sample comes from a study of T-cell reconstitution after alpha-beta-depleted transplantation in children. CDR3 length: 13 residues. The V gene lost 7 bases and the J gene lost 3 bases, with 15 bases spanning the gap. Per germline, CDR1 SQVTM and CDR2 ANQGSEA. This sequence joins TRBV29-1 and TRBJ1-1; the D gene is possibly TRBD1 (5 bases). This receptor was obtained from a human donor who donated a stem cell graft to a child with combined immunodeficiency. The sample consisted of PBMCs from the stem cell graft donor, taken from the stem cell graft. CDR3 coding DNA: TGCAGCGGCCGGGACCTCCCGGACACTGAAGCTTTCTTT. Translation: CSGRDLPDTEAFF.